This T cell receptor (beta chain) was retrieved from a study of blood T cell repertoires in COVID-19. Method: immunoSEQ multiplex PCR; TCRdb's copy keeps in-frame clones and lacks some. The data contain fewer than 350,000 clones, roughly 90% of them singletons. The trim removed 3 bases at V and 8 bases at J, leaving 3 bases unmatched. Germline CDR1 SEHNR, CDR2 FQNEAQ (reference sequence). The CDR3 runs to 14 residues. Sequences were obtained from peripheral blood. The rearrangement joins TRBV7-9 to TRBJ1-6; 8 bases are shared with TRBD1. The source of this sequence is a woman aged 25 to 45 with COVID-19, enrolled during active disease. The CDR3 nucleotides are TGTGCCAGCAGCTTCACAGGGGGGGATTCACCCCTCCACTTT. It codes for CASSFTGGDSPLHF.